A single sample gave rise to the 13 T cell receptor beta chains below, sequenced in a study of blood T cells in healthy people across ages. Together with a sample-barcoded 5' primer, a J-beta primer mix was included in a second PCR lasting roughly 6 to 12 cycles. TCRdb recomputed calls from the 5' RACE reads with MiXCR, one row per CDR3 protein. Among 950,000 to 1,200,000 distinct CDR3 sequences listed, roughly two fifths were seen once. The specimen sequenced was blood. The origin of the receptors is a man aged 18 to 30 in good health.

The V gene is TRBV10-3, the J gene TRBJ1-5; TRBD1 agrees at 9 bases. Germline CDR1 is ENHRY and CDR2 is SYGVKD. J was trimmed by 1 base and V by 1 base; bases with no gene match: 8. This CDR3 contains 18 residues. The CDR3 region has the DNA TGTGCCATCAGTGAGTACAGGGGACAGGGCGGGAGCAATCAGCCCCAGCATTTT. Protein sequence: CAISEYRGQGGSNQPQHF.

Only a few counts were recorded for this clonotype. The J gene is TRBJ2-3, the V gene TRBV6-6; the D gene could be TRBD1 or TRBD2 (5 bases each). The CDR3 extends over 17 amino acids. Per the germline V gene, CDR1 is MNHNY and CDR2 is SVGAGI (reference sequence). V dropped 2 bases and J dropped 1 base, with 16 bases sitting between them. The CDR3 here is CASSYGTGRRRTDTQYF. CDR3 coding DNA: TGTGCCAGCAGTTACGGTACGGGACGACGCCGCACAGATACGCAGTATTTT.

The V gene is TRBV28, the J gene TRBJ1-1, with D unresolved. The length of the CDR3 is 15 residues. Looked up from germline, CDR1 is MDHEN and CDR2 is SYDVKM. Between the trimmed V and J ends, which lost 6 bases and 6 bases, there was a span of 20 bases. In DNA form, the CDR3 reads TGTGCCAGCAGCCCGACCCGCGGAGAGGTCGCTGAAGCTTTCTTT. This translates into CASSPTRGEVAEAFF.

The chain links TRBV20-1 to TRBJ1-5, with a weak D call TRBD1 (5 bases). With 3 bases removed from V and 4 bases from J, the gap between germline ends came to 10 bases. This CDR3 region has 13 residues. The V gene's germline CDR1 is DFQATT and CDR2 SNEGSKA (reference sequence). CDR3 nucleotides: TGCAGTGCTAGGGGGGGGGAAAATCAGCCCCAGCATTTT. It is translated as CSARGGENQPQHF.

Regarding this clonotype: Germline and junction disagree at one end, which may indicate a read error. The genes are TRBV7-9 and TRBJ1-2; 7 nucleotides line up with TRBD1. The CDR3 is made up of 15 amino acids. Germline CDR1 and CDR2: SEHNR and FQNEAQ (reference sequence). The CDR3: CACSLVRDRGGGYTF. For the CDR3, the DNA is TGTGCCTGCAGCTTAGTGCGGGACAGAGGGGGAGGCTACACCTTC.

The genes are TRBV10-3 and TRBJ2-1; D uncertain. The ends were cut back, 0 bases at V and 6 bases at J, with 15 bases in the middle. The CDR3 has 16 amino acids. In germline, CDR1 is ENHRY, CDR2 SYGVKD. The CDR3 DNA reads TGTGCCATCAGTGAGTCGGCGTTAACCGACACCAATGAGCAGTTCTTC. Its translation: CAISESALTDTNEQFF.

As concerns this clonotype: Because it lacks the conserved phenylalanine or tryptophan at the end, this CDR3 is likely a read error. V and J are TRBV18 and TRBJ2-1; 7 bases map to TRBD2. The CDR3 is 16 amino acids. Germline V CDR1 and CDR2: KGHSH, LQKENI. CDR3 sequence (DNA): TGTGCCAGCTCACCAGGTCCTAGCGGCTCCTACAGTGAGCAGTTCATC. It yields the protein CASSPGPSGSYSEQFI.

This clonotype was observed once. Here the CDR3 DNA reads TGTGCCAGCTCCGAAAAACGGCGGGATACGCAGTATTTT. Its translation is CASSEKRRDTQYF. This sequence joins TRBV7-8 and TRBJ2-3; D is unclear. Germline V gene sequence: CDR1 SGHVS, CDR2 FQNEAQ. The V and J ends lost 8 bases and 6 bases respectively, with 15 bases between them. This CDR3 contains 13 residues.

This clonotype occurred a few times. The rearrangement joins TRBV28 to TRBJ2-7; D unresolved. V lost 4 bases and J lost 2, with 15 bases in between. The germline V gene encodes CDR1 MDHEN and CDR2 SYDVKM. This CDR3 has 15 residues. The DNA for the CDR3 is TGTGCCAGCAGTTCCGGAAAAACAGTGACCTACGAGCAGTACTTC. Residues: CASSSGKTVTYEQYF.

The chain joins TRBV2 to TRBJ2-5; 7 bases align to TRBD2. TRBJ2-7 explains the end of the DNA better; the J call may be wrong. Looked up from germline, CDR1 is SNHLY and CDR2 is FYNNEI. CDR3 length: 12 amino acids. This chain's CDR3 is CAGRDRAYEQYF. The CDR3 bases are TGTGCCGGGAGGGACCGTGCGTACGAGCAGTACTTC.

This chain uses TRBV10-3 with TRBJ2-7, with a tentative D call TRBD1 (5 bases). V shed 3 bases and J shed 5 bases, with 11 bases lying between them. Germline V lookup: CDR1 ENHRY, CDR2 SYGVKD. The CDR3 consists of 13 residues. The CDR3 bases are TGTGCCATCAGTGATTTTTTAGGGGACGAGCAGTACTTC. Amino acids: CAISDFLGDEQYF.

This clonotype was seen only a few times. J is TRBJ2-4 and V is TRBV12-3 or TRBV12-4; 13 bases match TRBD2. The CDR3 length is 16 residues. The trim removed 6 bases at V and 2 bases at J, leaving 4 bases unmatched. CDR3 sequence: CASRLTSGGTKNIQYF. Here the CDR3 DNA reads TGTGCCAGCAGGCTGACTAGCGGGGGGACCAAAAACATTCAGTACTTC.

J is TRBJ2-3 and V is TRBV2, with 7 bases lining up with TRBD1. The CDR3 contains 15 residues. Germline values: CDR1 SNHLY, CDR2 FYNNEI. V dropped 6 bases and J dropped 0; count of bases not matched to a gene: 6. CDR3 in amino acids: CASSTGASSTDTQYF. The CDR3 region has the DNA TGTGCCAGCAGCACAGGGGCCTCTAGCACAGATACGCAGTATTTT.